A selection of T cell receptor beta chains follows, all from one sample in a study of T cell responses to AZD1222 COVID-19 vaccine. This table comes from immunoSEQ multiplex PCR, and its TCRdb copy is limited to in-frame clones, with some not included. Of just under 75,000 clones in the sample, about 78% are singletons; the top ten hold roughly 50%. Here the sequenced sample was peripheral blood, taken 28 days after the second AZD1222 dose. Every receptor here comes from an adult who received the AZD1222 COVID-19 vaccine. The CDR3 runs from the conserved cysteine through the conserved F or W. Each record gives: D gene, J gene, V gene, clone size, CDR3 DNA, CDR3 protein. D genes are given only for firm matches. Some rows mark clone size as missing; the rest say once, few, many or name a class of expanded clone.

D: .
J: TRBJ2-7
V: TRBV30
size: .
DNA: TGTGCCTGGAGTCCGGGACACACCTACGAGCAGTACTTC
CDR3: CAWSPGHTYEQYF

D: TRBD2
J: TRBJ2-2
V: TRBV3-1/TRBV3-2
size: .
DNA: TGTGCCAGCAGCCAATCATCTAGCGGGGGAGCCGGGGAGCTGTTTTTT
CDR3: CASSQSSSGGAGELFF

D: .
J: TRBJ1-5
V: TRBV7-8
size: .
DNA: TGTGCCAGCAGCTTAGTGGTGACAGAGAATCAGCCCCAGCATTTT
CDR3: CASSLVVTENQPQHF

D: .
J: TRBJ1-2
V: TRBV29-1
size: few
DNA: TGCAGCGTTGTGGCGGGTAACGGCTACACCTTC
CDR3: CSVVAGNGYTF

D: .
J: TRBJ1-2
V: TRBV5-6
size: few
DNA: TGTGCCAGCAGCCCGGACGGGGACTATGGCTACACCTTC
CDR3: CASSPDGDYGYTF

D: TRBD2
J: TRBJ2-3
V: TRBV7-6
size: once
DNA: TGTGCCAGCAGCCGCTTCGCGGGAGGATCTGCAGATACGCAGTATTTT
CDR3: CASSRFAGGSADTQYF

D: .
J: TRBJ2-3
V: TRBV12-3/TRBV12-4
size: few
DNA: TGTGCCACCCGGGGCACAGATACGCAGTATTTT
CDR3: CATRGTDTQYF

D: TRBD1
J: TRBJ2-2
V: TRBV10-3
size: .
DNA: TGTGCCATCAGTGAGACTCCCGGACAGGGGATCGCCGGGGAGCTGTTTTTT
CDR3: CAISETPGQGIAGELFF

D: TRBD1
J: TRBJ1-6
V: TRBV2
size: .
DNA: TGTGCCAGCAGCGACGACAGGGTGCGTAATTCACCCCTCCACTTT
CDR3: CASSDDRVRNSPLHF

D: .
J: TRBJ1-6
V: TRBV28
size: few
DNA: TGTGCCAGCAGTTCCCCGGGAGATAATTCACCCCTCCACTTT
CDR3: CASSSPGDNSPLHF

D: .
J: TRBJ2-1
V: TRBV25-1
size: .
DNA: TGTGCCAGCAGTGATTCCGGGGCCGCGGAAGGCAATGAGCAGTTCTTC
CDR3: CASSDSGAAEGNEQFF

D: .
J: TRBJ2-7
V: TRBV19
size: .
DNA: TGTGCCAGTAGTATAGAGGCCTCAGGGACCTATTCGTACGAGCAGTACTTC
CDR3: CASSIEASGTYSYEQYF

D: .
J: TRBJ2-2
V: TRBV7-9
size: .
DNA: TGTGCCAGCAGCTTAGTCCAACGAGGGACCGGGGAGCTGTTTTTT
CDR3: CASSLVQRGTGELFF